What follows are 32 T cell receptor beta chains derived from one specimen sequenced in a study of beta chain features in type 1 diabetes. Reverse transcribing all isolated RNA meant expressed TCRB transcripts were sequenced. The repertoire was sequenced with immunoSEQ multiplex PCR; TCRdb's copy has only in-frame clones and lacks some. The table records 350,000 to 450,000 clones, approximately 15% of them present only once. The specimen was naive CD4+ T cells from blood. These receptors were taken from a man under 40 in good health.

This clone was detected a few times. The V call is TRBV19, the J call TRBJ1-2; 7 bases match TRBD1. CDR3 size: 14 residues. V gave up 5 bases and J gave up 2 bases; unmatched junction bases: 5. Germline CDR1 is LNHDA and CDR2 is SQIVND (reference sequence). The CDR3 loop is CASSHGTANYGYTF. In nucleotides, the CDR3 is TGTGCCAGTAGTCACGGGACAGCCAACTATGGCTACACCTTC.

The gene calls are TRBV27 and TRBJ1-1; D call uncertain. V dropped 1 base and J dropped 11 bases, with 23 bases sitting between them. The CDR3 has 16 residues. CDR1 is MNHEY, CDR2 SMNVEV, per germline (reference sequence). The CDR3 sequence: CASSLYSMGRLPFAFF. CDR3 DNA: TGTGCCAGCAGTTTATATAGTATGGGCCGTTTACCCTTTGCTTTCTTT.

CDR3 amino acids: CASSSGHYEQYV. The DNA of the CDR3 is TGTGCCAGCAGCTCAGGCCACTACGAGCAGTACGTC. The gene calls are TRBV7-4 and TRBJ2-7; D call uncertain. This CDR3 spans 12 amino acids. V lost 4 bases, J lost 3 bases, and 7 bases lay in between. From germline, CDR1 is SGHVT and CDR2 SQSDAQ.

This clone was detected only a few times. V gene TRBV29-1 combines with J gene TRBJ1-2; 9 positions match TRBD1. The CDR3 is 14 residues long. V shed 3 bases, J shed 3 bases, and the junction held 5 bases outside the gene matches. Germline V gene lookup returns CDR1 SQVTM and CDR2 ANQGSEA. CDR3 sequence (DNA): TGCAGCGTTGAGGGACAGGGTTTGGACTATGGCTACACCTTC. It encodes CSVEGQGLDYGYTF.

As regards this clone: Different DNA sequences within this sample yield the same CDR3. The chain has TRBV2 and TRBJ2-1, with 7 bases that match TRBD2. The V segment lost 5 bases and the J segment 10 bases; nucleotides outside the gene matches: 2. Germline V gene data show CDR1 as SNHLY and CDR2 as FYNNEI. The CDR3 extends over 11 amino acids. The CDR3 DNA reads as TGTGCCAGCAGTTATAGCGGGGAGCAGTTCTTC. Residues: CASSYSGEQFF.

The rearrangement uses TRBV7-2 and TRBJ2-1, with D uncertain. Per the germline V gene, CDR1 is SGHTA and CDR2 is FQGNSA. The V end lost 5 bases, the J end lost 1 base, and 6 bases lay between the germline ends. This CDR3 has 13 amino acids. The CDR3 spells CASSPGSYNEQFF. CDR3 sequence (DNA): TGTGCCAGCAGCCCCGGGTCCTACAATGAGCAGTTCTTC. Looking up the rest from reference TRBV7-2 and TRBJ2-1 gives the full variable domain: GAGVSQSPSNKVTEKGKDVELRCDPISGHTALYWYRQSLGQGLEFLIYFQGNSAPDKSGLPSDRFSAERTGGSVSTLTIQRTQQEDSAVYLCASSPGSYNEQFFGPGTRLTVL.

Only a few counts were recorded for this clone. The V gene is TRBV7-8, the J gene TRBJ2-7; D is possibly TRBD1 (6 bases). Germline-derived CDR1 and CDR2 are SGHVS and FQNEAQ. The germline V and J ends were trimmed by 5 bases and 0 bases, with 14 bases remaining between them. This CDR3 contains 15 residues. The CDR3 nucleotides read TGTGCCAGCAGCACACGACCGGGACACTCCTACGAGCAGTACTTC. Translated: CASSTRPGHSYEQYF.

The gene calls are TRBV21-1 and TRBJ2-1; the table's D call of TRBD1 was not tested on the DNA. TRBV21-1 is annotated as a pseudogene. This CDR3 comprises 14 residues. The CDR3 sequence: CASSNPDRDDEQFF. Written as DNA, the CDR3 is TGTGCCAGCAGCAACCCTGACAGGGACGATGAGCAGTTCTTC.

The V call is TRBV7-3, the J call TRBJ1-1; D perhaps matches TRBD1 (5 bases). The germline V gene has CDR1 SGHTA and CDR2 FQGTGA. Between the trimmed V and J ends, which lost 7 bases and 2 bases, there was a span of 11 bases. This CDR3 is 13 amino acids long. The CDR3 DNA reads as TGTGCCAGCAAGTTGGGGACCAACACTGAAGCTTTCTTT. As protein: CASKLGTNTEAFF.

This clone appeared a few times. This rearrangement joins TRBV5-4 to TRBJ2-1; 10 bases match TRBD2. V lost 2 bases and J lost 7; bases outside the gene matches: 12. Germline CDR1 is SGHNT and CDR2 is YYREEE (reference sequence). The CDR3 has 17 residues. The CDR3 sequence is CASSFRVLSSGSNEQFF. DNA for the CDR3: TGTGCCAGCAGCTTTCGCGTACTTTCTAGCGGGAGTAATGAGCAGTTCTTC.

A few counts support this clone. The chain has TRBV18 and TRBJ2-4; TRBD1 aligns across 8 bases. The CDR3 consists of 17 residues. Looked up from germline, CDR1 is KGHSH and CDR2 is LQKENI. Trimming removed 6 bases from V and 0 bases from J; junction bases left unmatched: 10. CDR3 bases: TGTGCCAGCTCGCTTATCCAGGGGGCCATAGCCAAAAACATTCAGTACTTC. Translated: CASSLIQGAIAKNIQYF. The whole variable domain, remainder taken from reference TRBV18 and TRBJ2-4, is NAGVMQNPRHLVRRRGQEARLRCSPMKGHSHVYWYRQLPEEGLKFMVYLQKENIIDESGMPKERFSAEFPKEGPSILRIQQVVRGDSAAYFCASSLIQGAIAKNIQYFGAGTRLSVL.

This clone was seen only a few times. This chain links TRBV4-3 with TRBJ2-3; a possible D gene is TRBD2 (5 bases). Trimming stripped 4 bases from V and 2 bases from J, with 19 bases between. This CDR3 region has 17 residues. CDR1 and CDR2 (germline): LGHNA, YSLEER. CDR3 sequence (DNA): TGCGCCAGCAGCCTGATCTCACTAGGGCCCGACACAGATACGCAGTATTTT. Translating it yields CASSLISLGPDTDTQYF.

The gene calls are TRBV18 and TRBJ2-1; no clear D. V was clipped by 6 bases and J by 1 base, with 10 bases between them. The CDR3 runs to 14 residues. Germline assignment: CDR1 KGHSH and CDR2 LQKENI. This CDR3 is CASSRRGSYNEQFF. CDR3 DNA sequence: TGTGCCAGCTCCAGGCGAGGTTCCTACAATGAGCAGTTCTTC.

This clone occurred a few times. CDR3 region: CARPQETQYF. The CDR3 DNA sequence: TGTGCAAGGCCCCAAGAGACCCAGTACTTC. The V call is TRBV12-2, the J call TRBJ2-5. TRBV12-2 is an annotated pseudogene. This CDR3 comprises 10 residues.

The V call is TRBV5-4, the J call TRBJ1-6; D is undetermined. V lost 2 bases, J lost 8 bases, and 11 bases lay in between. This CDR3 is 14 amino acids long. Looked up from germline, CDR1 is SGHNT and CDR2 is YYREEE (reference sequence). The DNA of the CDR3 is TGTGCCAGCAGCTTTGGCCAGGCCTATTCACCCCTCCACTTT. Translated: CASSFGQAYSPLHF.

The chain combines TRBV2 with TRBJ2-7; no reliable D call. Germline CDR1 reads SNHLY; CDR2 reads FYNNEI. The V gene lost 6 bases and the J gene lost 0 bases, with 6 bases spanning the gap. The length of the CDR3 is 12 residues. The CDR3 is CASRASSYEQYF. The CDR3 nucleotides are TGTGCCAGCAGGGCAAGCTCCTACGAGCAGTACTTC.

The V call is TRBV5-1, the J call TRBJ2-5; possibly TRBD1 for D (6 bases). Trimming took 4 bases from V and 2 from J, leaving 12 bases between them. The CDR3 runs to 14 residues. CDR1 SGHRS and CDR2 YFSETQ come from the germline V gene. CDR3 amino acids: CASSRDMAQETQYF. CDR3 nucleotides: TGCGCCAGCAGCCGGGACATGGCACAAGAGACCCAGTACTTC. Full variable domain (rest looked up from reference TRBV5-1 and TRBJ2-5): KAGVTQTPRYLIKTRGQQVTLSCSPISGHRSVSWYQQTPGQGLQFLFEYFSETQRNKGNFPGRFSGRQFSNSRSEMNVSTLELGDSALYLCASSRDMAQETQYFGPGTRLLVL.

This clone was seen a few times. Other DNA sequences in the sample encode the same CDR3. DNA for the CDR3: TGTGCCAGCAGCTTTAGCGGGTTCACAGATACGCAGTATTTT. Translation gives CASSFSGFTDTQYF. The genes are TRBV7-2 and TRBJ2-3, with 7 positions matching TRBD2. V dropped 3 bases and J dropped 2; count of bases not matched to a gene: 2. The CDR3 contains 14 residues. The germline V gene has CDR1 SGHTA and CDR2 FQGNSA.

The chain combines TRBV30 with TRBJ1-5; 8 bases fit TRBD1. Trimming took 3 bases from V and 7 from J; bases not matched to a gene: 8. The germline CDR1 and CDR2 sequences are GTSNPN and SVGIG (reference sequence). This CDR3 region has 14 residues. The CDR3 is CAWRIAGGGQPQHF. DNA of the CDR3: TGTGCCTGGAGAATAGCAGGGGGCGGCCAGCCCCAGCATTTT.

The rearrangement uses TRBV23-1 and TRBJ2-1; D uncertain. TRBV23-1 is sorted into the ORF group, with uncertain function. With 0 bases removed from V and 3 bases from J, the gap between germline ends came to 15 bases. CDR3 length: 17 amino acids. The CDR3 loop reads CASSQSRTLCDYNEQFF. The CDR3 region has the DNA TGCGCCAGCAGTCAATCTCGAACTCTGTGTGACTACAATGAGCAGTTCTTC.

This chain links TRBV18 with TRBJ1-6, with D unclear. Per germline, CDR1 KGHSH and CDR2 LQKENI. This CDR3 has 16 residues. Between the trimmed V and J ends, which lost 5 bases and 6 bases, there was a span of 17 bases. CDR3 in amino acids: CASSAQAERINSPLHF. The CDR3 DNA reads TGTGCCAGCTCAGCGCAGGCCGAGAGGATTAATTCACCCCTCCACTTT. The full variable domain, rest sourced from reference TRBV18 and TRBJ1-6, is NAGVMQNPRHLVRRRGQEARLRCSPMKGHSHVYWYRQLPEEGLKFMVYLQKENIIDESGMPKERFSAEFPKEGPSILRIQQVVRGDSAAYFCASSAQAERINSPLHFGNGTRLTVT.

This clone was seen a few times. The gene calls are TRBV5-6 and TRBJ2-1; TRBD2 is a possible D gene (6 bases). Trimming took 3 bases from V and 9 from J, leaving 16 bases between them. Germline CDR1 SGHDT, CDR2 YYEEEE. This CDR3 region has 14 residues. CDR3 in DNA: TGTGCCAGCAGCTCCCTTTCGGTGGGAGGTGAGCAGTTCTTC. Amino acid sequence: CASSSLSVGGEQFF.

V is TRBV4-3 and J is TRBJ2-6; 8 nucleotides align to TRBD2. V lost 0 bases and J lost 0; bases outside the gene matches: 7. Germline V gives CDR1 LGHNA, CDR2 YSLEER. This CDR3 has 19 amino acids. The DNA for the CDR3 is TGCGCCAGCAGCCAAGATGGCGGGGGGCAAAGCTCTGGGGCCAACGTCCTGACTTTC. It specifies CASSQDGGGQSSGANVLTF.

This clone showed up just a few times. CDR3 amino acids: CASSHTGEVKEKLFF. CDR3 DNA: TGCGCCAGCAGCCACACAGGGGAAGTAAAGGAAAAACTGTTTTTT. V gene TRBV4-3 combines with J gene TRBJ1-4; 7 bases line up with TRBD1. J lost 8 bases, V lost 3 bases, and 9 bases had no gene match. The CDR3 sequence is 15 residues long. The germline gives CDR1 LGHNA, CDR2 YSLEER.

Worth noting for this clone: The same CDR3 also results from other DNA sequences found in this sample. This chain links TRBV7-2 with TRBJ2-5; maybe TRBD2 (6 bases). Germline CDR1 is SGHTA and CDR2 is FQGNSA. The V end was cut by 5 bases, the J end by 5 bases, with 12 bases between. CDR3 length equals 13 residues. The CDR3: CASSPGAGETQYF. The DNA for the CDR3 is TGTGCCAGCAGCCCTGGGGCGGGGGAGACCCAGTACTTC.

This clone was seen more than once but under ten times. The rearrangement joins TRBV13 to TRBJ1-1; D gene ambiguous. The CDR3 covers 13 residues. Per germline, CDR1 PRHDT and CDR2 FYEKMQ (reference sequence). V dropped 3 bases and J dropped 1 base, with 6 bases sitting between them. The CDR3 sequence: CASSFAGNTEAFF. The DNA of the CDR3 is TGTGCCAGCAGCTTCGCTGGGAACACTGAAGCTTTCTTT.

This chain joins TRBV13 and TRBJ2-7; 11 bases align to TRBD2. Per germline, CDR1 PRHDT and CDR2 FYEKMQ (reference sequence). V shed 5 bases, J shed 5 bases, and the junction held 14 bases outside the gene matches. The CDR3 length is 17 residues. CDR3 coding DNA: TGTGCCAGCAGCACCTGCCCTGGTGTGACTAGCGGGAACGAGCAGTACGTC. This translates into CASSTCPGVTSGNEQYV.

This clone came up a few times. DNA of the CDR3: TGCGCCAGCAGCGGCCAAGAGACCCAGTACTTC. The encoded protein is CASSGQETQYF. The chain couples TRBV5-1 to TRBJ2-5; D is undetermined. Germline assignment: CDR1 SGHRS and CDR2 YFSETQ. The CDR3 runs to 11 residues. The ends were cut back, 4 bases at V and 1 base at J, with 2 bases in the middle.

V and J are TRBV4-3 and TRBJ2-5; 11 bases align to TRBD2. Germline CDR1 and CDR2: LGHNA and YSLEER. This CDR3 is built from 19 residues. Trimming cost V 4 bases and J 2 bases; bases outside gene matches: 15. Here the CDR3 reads CASSRGPTSGRRGQETQYF. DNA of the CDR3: TGCGCCAGCAGCCGGGGACCCACTAGCGGGAGAAGGGGGCAAGAGACCCAGTACTTC.

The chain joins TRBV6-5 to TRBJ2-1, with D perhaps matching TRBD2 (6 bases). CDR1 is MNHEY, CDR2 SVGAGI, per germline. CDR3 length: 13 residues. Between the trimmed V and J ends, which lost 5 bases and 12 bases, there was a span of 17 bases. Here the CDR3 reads CASSDARDSRQFF. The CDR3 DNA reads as TGTGCCAGCAGTGACGCCCGGGACTCCCGGCAGTTCTTC.

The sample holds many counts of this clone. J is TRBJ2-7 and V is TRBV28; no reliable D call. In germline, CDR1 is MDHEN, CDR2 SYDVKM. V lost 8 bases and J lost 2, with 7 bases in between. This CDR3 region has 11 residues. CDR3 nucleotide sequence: TGTGCCAGCGGTTCGGCCTACGAGCAGTACGTC. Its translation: CASGSAYEQYV.

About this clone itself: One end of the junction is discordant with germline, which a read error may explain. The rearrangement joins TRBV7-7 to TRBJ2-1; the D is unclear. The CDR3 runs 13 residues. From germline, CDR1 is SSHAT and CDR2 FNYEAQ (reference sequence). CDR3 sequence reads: CASSLESKAQQFF. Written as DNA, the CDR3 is TGTGCTAGCAGCTTAGAGAGCAAAGCACAGCAGTTCTTC. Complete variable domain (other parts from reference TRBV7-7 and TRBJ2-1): GAGVSQSPRYKVTKRGQDVTLRCDPISSHATLYWYQQALGQGPEFLTYFNYEAQPDKSGLPSDRFSAERPEGSISTLTIQRTEQRDSAMYRCASSLESKAQQFFGPGTRLTVL.